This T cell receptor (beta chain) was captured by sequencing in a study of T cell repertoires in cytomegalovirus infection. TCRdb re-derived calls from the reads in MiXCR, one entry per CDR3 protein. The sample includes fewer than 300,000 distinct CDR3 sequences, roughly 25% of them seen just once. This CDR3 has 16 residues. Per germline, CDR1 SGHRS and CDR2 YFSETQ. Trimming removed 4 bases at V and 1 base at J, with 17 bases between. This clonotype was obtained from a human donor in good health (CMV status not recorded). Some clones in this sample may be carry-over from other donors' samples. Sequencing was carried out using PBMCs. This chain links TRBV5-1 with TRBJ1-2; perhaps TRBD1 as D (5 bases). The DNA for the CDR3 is TGCGCCAGCAGCCGCACTCCGGACAAGAATAACTATGGCTACACCTTC. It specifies CASSRTPDKNNYGYTF. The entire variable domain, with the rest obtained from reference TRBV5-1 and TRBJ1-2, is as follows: KAGVTQTPRYLIKTRGQQVTLSCSPISGHRSVSWYQQTPGQGLQFLFEYFSETQRNKGNFPGRFSGRQFSNSRSEMNVSTLELGDSALYLCASSRTPDKNNYGYTFGSGTRLTVV.